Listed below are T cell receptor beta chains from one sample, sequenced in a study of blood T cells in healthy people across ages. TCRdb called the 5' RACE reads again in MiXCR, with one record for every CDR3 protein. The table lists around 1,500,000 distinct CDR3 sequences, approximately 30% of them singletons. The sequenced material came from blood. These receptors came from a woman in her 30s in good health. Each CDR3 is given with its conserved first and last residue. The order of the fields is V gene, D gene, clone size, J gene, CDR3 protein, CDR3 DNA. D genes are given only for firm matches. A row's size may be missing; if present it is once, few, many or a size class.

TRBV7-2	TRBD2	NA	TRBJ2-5	CASSRRLAGVETQYF	TGTGCCAGCAGCCGACGACTAGCGGGAGTAGAGACCCAGTACTTC
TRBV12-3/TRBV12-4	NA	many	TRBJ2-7	CASGQGGSYEQYF	TGTGCCAGTGGGCAGGGGGGATCCTACGAGCAGTACTTC
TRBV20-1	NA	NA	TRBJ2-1	CSGRRIGNEQFF	TGCAGTGGCCGGCGGATCGGGAATGAGCAGTTCTTC
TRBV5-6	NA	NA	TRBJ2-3	CASSLAQGDTDTQYF	TGTGCCAGCAGCTTGGCTCAGGGCGATACAGATACGCAGTATTTT
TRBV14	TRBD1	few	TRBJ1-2	CASSPTRTGSYGYTF	TGTGCCAGCAGCCCAACACGGACAGGGTCCTATGGCTACACCTTC
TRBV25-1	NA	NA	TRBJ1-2	CASSRQSSNYGYTF	TGTGCCAGCTCCCGACAGTCCTCTAACTATGGCTACACCTTC
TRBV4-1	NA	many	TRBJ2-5	CASSHQGETQYF	TGCGCCAGCAGTCATCAGGGAGAGACCCAGTACTTC
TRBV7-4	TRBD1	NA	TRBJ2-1	CASSPPLDRGKPNEQFF	TGTGCCAGCAGCCCCCCCCTGGACAGGGGGAAACCCAATGAGCAGTTCTTC
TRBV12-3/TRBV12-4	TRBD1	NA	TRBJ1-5	CASSRAGTGINQPQHF	TGTGCCAGCAGTAGAGCCGGGACAGGCATCAATCAGCCCCAGCATTTT
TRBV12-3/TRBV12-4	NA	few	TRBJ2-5	CASSLRGPRETQYF	TGTGCCAGCAGTTTAAGGGGCCCGAGGGAGACCCAGTACTTC
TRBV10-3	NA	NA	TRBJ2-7	CAISESVSGPFAEQYF	TGTGCCATCAGTGAGTCGGTTAGCGGACCCTTCGCCGAGCAGTACTTC
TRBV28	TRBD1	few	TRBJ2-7	CASTTSGTGGRYEQYF	TGTGCCAGCACTACCTCAGGGACAGGGGGCAGGTACGAGCAGTACTTC